This T cell receptor (beta chain) appears in the sequencing data of a study of T-cell memory formation after mild COVID-19. Overall study context: Across donors, TCR clusters were largely donor specific. Study-level findings and limits: Researchers found some responding clones in pre-infection memory, a sign that cross-reactive memory joined. Among clones peaking at day 37 in the second wave, SARS-CoV-2 specificity remained unconfirmed.

V gave up 0 bases and J gave up 0 bases, with 16 bases separating them. Germline-derived CDR1 and CDR2 are SGHVS and FNYEAQ. The CDR3 has 18 amino acids. Each CDR3 protein gets one entry after TCRdb re-called the 5' RACE reads with MiXCR. The data contain under 300,000 distinct CDR3 sequences, roughly 16% of them singletons. Details on this clonotype: Its target is not known.

The V and J genes are TRBV7-6 and TRBJ2-3, with D perhaps TRBD2 (6 bases). This clonotype originated in a man aged 18 to 29 who had mild COVID-19 (a few samples of this study predate the infection). Cell type and time point are not known. The sample taken for sequencing was PBMCs or a T cell subset sorted from them (not recorded which). CDR3 region: CASSLAGFSSGSTDTQYF. The CDR3 DNA is TGTGCCAGCAGCTTAGCGGGGTTCTCGAGCGGGAGCACAGATACGCAGTATTTT.